This TCR beta chain was documented in a study of T-cell reconstitution after alpha-beta-depleted transplantation in children. CDR3 length: 15 amino acids. Germline-derived CDR1 and CDR2 are MNHEY and SVGAGI. The V end lost 2 bases, the J end lost 0 bases, and 10 bases lay between the germline ends. Preparation of the TCRbeta library used unique molecular identifiers. TCRdb called the PCR reads again in MiXCR, with one record for every CDR3 protein. The sample has around 600,000 distinct CDR3 sequences; 10% are singletons. Sequencing was performed on PBMCs from the stem cell graft donor, taken from the stem cell graft. This chain links TRBV6-5 with TRBJ1-1; D gene uncertain. The sequence was collected from a human donor who donated a stem cell graft to a child with acute myeloid leukemia. Here the CDR3 reads CASSYGGRVNTEAFF. The CDR3 nucleotides read TGTGCCAGCAGTTACGGAGGACGGGTGAACACTGAAGCTTTCTTT.